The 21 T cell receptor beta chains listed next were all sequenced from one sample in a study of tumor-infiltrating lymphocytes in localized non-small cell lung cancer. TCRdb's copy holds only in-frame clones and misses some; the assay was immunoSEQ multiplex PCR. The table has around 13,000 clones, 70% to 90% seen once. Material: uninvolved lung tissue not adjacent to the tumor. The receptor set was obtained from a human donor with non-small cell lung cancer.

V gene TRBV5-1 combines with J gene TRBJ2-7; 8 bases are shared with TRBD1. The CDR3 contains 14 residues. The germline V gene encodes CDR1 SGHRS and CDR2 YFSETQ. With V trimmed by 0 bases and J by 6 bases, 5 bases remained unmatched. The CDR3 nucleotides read TGCGCCAGCAGCTTGGGTGGACAGGGCGGCGAGCAGTACTTC. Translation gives CASSLGGQGGEQYF. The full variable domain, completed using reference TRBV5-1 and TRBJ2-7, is KAGVTQTPRYLIKTRGQQVTLSCSPISGHRSVSWYQQTPGQGLQFLFEYFSETQRNKGNFPGRFSGRQFSNSRSEMNVSTLELGDSALYLCASSLGGQGGEQYFGPGTRLTVT.

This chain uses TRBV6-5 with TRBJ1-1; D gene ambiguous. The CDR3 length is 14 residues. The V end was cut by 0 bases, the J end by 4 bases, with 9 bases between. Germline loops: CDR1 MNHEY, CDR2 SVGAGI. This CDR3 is CASSYSPGSTEAFF. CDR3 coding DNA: TGTGCCAGCAGTTACTCGCCGGGCAGCACTGAAGCTTTCTTT.

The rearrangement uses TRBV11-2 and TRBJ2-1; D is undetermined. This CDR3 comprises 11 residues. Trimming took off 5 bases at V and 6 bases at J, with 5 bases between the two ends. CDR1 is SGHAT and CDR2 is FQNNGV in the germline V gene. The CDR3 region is CASSQSNEQFF. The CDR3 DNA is TGTGCCAGCAGCCAAAGCAATGAGCAGTTCTTC.

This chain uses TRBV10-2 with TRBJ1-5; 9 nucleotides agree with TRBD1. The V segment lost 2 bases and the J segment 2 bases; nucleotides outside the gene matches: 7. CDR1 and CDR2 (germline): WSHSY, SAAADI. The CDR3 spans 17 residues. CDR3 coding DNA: TGCGCCAGCAGTGAGGGGACAGGGTCGACTGGCAATCAGCCCCAGCATTTT. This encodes CASSEGTGSTGNQPQHF.

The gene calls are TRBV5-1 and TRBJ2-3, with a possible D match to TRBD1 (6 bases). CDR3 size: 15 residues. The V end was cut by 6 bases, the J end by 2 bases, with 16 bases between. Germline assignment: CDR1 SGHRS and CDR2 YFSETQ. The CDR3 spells CASTGPGAYTDTQYF. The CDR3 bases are TGCGCCAGCACAGGGCCAGGGGCCTACACAGATACGCAGTATTTT.

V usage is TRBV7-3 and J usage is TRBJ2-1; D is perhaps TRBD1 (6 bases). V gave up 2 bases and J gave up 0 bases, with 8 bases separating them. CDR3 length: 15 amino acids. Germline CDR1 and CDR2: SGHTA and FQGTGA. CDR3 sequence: CASSLGGGSYNEQFF. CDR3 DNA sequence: TGTGCCAGCAGCTTAGGGGGCGGCTCCTACAATGAGCAGTTCTTC.

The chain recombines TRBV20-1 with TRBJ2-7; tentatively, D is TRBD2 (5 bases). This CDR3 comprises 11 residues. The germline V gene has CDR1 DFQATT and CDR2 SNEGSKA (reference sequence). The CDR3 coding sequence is TGCAGCGGAGCGGACGTCGTCGAGCAGTACTTC. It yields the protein CSGADVVEQYF.

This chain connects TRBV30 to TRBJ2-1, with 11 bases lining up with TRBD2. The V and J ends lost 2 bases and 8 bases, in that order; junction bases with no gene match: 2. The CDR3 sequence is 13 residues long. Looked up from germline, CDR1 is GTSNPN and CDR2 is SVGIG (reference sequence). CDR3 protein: CAWSYSGGDEQFF. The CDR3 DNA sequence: TGTGCCTGGAGTTATAGCGGGGGGGATGAGCAGTTCTTC.

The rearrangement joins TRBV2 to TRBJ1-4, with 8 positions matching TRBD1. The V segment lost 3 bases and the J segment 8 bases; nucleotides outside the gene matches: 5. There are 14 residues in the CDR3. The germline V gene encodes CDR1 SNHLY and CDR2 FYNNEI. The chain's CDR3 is CASSDDRGGEKLFF. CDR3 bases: TGTGCCAGCAGTGATGACAGGGGCGGCGAAAAACTGTTTTTT.

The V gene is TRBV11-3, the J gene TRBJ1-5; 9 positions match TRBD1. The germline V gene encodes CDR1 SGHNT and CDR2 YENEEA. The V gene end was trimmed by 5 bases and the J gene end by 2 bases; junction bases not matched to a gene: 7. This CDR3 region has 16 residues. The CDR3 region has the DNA TGTGCCAGCAGCCCGAAGGGGACAGGGCGCAATCAGCCCCAGCATTTT. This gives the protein CASSPKGTGRNQPQHF.

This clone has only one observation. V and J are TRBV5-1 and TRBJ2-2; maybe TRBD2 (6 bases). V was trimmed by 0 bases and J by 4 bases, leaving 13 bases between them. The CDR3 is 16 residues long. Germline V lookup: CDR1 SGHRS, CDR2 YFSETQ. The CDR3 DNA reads TGCGCCAGCAGCTTGGAGATGGGAGCGGGCACCGGGGAGCTGTTTTTT. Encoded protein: CASSLEMGAGTGELFF.

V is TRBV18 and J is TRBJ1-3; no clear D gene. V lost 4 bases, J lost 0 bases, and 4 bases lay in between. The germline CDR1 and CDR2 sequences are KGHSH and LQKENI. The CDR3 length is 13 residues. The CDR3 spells CASSLGSGNTIYF. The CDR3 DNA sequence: TGTGCCAGCTCACTGGGCTCTGGAAACACCATATATTTT.

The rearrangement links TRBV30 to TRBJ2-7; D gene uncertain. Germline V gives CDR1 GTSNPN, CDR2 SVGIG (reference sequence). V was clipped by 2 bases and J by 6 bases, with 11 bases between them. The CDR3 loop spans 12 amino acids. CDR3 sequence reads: CAWSTDVFEQYF. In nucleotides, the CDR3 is TGTGCCTGGAGTACCGACGTTTTCGAGCAGTACTTC.

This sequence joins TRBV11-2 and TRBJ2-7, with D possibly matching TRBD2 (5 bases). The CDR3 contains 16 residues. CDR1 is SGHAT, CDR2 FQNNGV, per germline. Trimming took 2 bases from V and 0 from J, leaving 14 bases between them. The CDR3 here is CASSLSSSGYSYEQYF. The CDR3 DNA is TGTGCCAGCAGCTTATCCTCCAGCGGCTACTCCTACGAGCAGTACTTC.

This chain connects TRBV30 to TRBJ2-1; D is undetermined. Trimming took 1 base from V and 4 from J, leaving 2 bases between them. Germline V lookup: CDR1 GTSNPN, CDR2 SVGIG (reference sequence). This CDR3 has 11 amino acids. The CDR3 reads CAWSEYNEQFF. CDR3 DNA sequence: TGTGCCTGGAGTGAATACAATGAGCAGTTCTTC. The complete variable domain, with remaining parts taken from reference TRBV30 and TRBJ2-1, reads SQTIHQWPATLVQPVGSPLSLECTVEGTSNPNLYWYRQAAGRGLQLLFYSVGIGQISSEVPQNLSASRPQDRQFILSSKKLLLSDSGFYLCAWSEYNEQFFGPGTRLTVL.

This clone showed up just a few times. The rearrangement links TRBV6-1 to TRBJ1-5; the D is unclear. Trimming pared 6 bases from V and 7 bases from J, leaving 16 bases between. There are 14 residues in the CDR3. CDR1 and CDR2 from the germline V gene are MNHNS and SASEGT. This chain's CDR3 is CASREWKGDQPQHF. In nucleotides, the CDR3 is TGTGCCAGCAGGGAATGGAAAGGTGACCAGCCCCAGCATTTT.

The CDR3 loop is CASTSGGSYNEQFF. In nucleotides, the CDR3 is TGTGCCAGCACTAGCGGGGGCTCCTACAATGAGCAGTTCTTC. The chain joins TRBV6-1 to TRBJ2-1, with 10 bases lining up with TRBD2. Germline V gene lookup returns CDR1 MNHNS and CDR2 SASEGT. The CDR3 contains 14 residues. V was pared by 7 bases and J by 0 bases, with 0 bases of the junction left unmatched.

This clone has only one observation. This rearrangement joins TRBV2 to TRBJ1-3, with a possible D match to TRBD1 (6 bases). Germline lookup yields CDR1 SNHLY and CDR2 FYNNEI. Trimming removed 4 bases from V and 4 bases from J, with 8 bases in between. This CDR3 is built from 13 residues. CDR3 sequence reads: CASSGTAGNTIYF. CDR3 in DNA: TGTGCCAGCAGTGGGACAGCGGGAAACACCATATATTTT.

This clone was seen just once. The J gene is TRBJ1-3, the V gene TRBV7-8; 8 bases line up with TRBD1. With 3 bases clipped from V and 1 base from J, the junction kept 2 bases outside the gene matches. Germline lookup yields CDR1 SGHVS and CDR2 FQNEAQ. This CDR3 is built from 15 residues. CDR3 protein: CASSFTGGSGNTIYF. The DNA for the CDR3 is TGTGCCAGCAGCTTTACAGGGGGATCTGGAAACACCATATATTTT.

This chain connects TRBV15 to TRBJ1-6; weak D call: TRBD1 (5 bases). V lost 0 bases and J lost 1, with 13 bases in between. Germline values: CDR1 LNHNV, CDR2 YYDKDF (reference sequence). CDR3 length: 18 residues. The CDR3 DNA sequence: TGTGCCACCAGCAGAGATGCGCCAGGGTGGTCCTATAATTCACCCCTCCACTTT. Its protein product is CATSRDAPGWSYNSPLHF.

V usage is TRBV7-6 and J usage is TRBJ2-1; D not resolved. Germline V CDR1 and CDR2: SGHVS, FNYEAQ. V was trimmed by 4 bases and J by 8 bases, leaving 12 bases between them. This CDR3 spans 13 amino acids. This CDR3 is CASSSFRKDEQFF. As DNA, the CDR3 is TGTGCCAGCAGCTCCTTTAGGAAGGATGAGCAGTTCTTC.